This is a list of T cell receptor beta chains from one sample in a study of beta chain bispecific antibodies for T cell cancers. These receptors are not linked to any known antigen. TCRdb reprocessed the 5' RACE reads with MiXCR, giving one entry per CDR3 protein. The sample consists of about 20,000 distinct CDR3 sequences, under 3% of them appearing once. The specimen was healthy donor T cells cultured with leukemia cells. The source of these receptors is a human donor in good health. Some clones in this sample may be carry-over from other donors' samples. The CDR3 runs from the conserved cysteine through the conserved F or W. The order of the fields is D gene, V gene, J gene, clone size, CDR3 protein, CDR3 DNA. The D gene is left open where the match is weak. Clone size is stated in some rows and not others, as once, few, many or a class when expanded.

D gene: NA
V gene: TRBV6-1
J gene: TRBJ2-3
clone size: many
CDR3 protein: CASSGTISATDTQYF
CDR3 DNA: TGTGCCAGCAGTGGGACCATCTCCGCCACAGATACGCAGTATTTT

D gene: NA
V gene: TRBV23-1
J gene: TRBJ2-2
clone size: many
CDR3 protein: CASSHDWVVLDLTLVGELFF
CDR3 DNA: TGCGCCAGCAGTCATGATTGGGTCGTTCTGGATTTGACACTAGTTGGGGAGCTGTTTTTT

D gene: NA
V gene: TRBV5-8
J gene: TRBJ1-5
clone size: many
CDR3 protein: CASSLGGYYQPQHF
CDR3 DNA: TGTGCCAGCAGCTTGGGGGGGTACTATCAGCCCCAGCATTTT

D gene: NA
V gene: TRBV7-9
J gene: TRBJ1-1
clone size: many
CDR3 protein: CASSFYSNTEAFF
CDR3 DNA: TGTGCCAGCAGCTTCTATTCGAACACTGAAGCTTTCTTT

D gene: NA
V gene: TRBV5-1
J gene: TRBJ2-1
clone size: many
CDR3 protein: CASSPEPGAGEQFF
CDR3 DNA: TGCGCCAGCAGCCCGGAACCAGGGGCCGGTGAGCAGTTCTTC

D gene: NA
V gene: TRBV7-9
J gene: TRBJ1-1
clone size: medium-sized
CDR3 protein: CASSLAADVIMNTEAFF
CDR3 DNA: TGTGCCAGCAGCTTAGCAGCGGACGTCATCATGAACACTGAAGCTTTCTTT

D gene: NA
V gene: TRBV6-5
J gene: TRBJ2-2
clone size: NA
CDR3 protein: CASSAAGELFF
CDR3 DNA: TGTGCCAGCAGTGCAGCCGGGGAGCTGTTTTTT

D gene: TRBD2
V gene: TRBV3-1
J gene: TRBJ2-1
clone size: many
CDR3 protein: CASSQLRGGYNEQFF
CDR3 DNA: TGTGCCAGCAGCCAATTACGGGGGGGGTACAATGAGCAGTTCTTC

D gene: NA
V gene: TRBV7-9
J gene: TRBJ2-3
clone size: NA
CDR3 protein: CASSSGIGLDTDTQYF
CDR3 DNA: TGTGCCAGCAGCTCTGGGATTGGGTTGGACACAGATACGCAGTATTTT

D gene: NA
V gene: TRBV28
J gene: TRBJ2-7
clone size: many
CDR3 protein: CASSPGYGGEQYF
CDR3 DNA: TGTGCCAGCAGTCCCGGTTATGGGGGCGAGCAGTACTTC

D gene: NA
V gene: TRBV20-1
J gene: TRBJ2-5
clone size: few
CDR3 protein: CSARRAPETQYF
CDR3 DNA: TGCAGTGCTAGACGGGCCCCGGAGACCCAGTACTTC

D gene: NA
V gene: TRBV5-1
J gene: TRBJ2-1
clone size: many
CDR3 protein: CASSLMIGGSYNEQFF
CDR3 DNA: TGCGCCAGCAGCTTAATGATAGGGGGGTCCTACAATGAGCAGTTCTTC

D gene: TRBD1
V gene: TRBV6-6
J gene: TRBJ1-4
clone size: many
CDR3 protein: CASSYPGGEKLFF
CDR3 DNA: TGTGCCAGCAGTTATCCAGGGGGGGAAAAACTGTTTTTT

D gene: NA
V gene: TRBV10-3
J gene: TRBJ2-1
clone size: NA
CDR3 protein: CAISEGVDEQFF
CDR3 DNA: TGTGCCATCAGTGAGGGAGTGGATGAGCAGTTCTTC

D gene: NA
V gene: TRBV12-3/TRBV12-4
J gene: TRBJ2-3
clone size: many
CDR3 protein: CASSRYWGDTQYF
CDR3 DNA: TGTGCCAGCAGTCGATACTGGGGCGATACGCAGTATTTT

D gene: NA
V gene: TRBV5-1
J gene: TRBJ2-5
clone size: many
CDR3 protein: CASSLLGVQETQYF
CDR3 DNA: TGCGCCAGCAGCTTGCTGGGGGTCCAAGAGACCCAGTACTTC

D gene: NA
V gene: TRBV27
J gene: TRBJ1-2
clone size: many
CDR3 protein: CASSQVPGSYGYTF
CDR3 DNA: TGTGCCAGCAGTCAAGTTCCGGGCAGCTATGGCTACACCTTC

D gene: NA
V gene: TRBV2
J gene: TRBJ1-6
clone size: NA
CDR3 protein: CASSEREGAPLHF
CDR3 DNA: TGTGCCAGCAGTGAGAGAGAAGGTGCACCCCTCCACTTT

D gene: TRBD2
V gene: TRBV6-5
J gene: TRBJ2-5
clone size: few
CDR3 protein: CASSPLAGEETQYF
CDR3 DNA: TGTGCCAGCAGTCCCTTAGCGGGGGAAGAGACCCAGTACTTC

D gene: NA
V gene: TRBV20-1
J gene: TRBJ2-2
clone size: medium-sized
CDR3 protein: CSASRNWRGGYPGGELFF
CDR3 DNA: TGCAGTGCTAGTAGAAATTGGAGGGGGGGCTATCCCGGCGGGGAGCTGTTTTTT

D gene: NA
V gene: TRBV5-1
J gene: TRBJ2-1
clone size: many
CDR3 protein: CASSLVLSQGGNEQFF
CDR3 DNA: TGCGCCAGCAGCTTGGTACTAAGCCAGGGTGGGAATGAGCAGTTCTTC

D gene: NA
V gene: TRBV19
J gene: TRBJ1-1
clone size: few
CDR3 protein: CASSVTTGHEAFF
CDR3 DNA: TGTGCCAGTAGTGTTACTACAGGGCATGAAGCTTTCTTT

D gene: NA
V gene: TRBV10-2
J gene: TRBJ2-1
clone size: few
CDR3 protein: CATLDQSSYNEQFF
CDR3 DNA: TGCGCCACCCTAGACCAGAGCTCCTACAATGAGCAGTTCTTC

D gene: TRBD1
V gene: TRBV5-1
J gene: TRBJ1-1
clone size: many
CDR3 protein: CASSLGQGSSTEAFF
CDR3 DNA: TGCGCCAGCAGCCTCGGACAGGGGTCTAGCACTGAAGCTTTCTTT

D gene: NA
V gene: TRBV2
J gene: TRBJ2-3
clone size: many
CDR3 protein: CASSEGTASTDTQYF
CDR3 DNA: TGTGCCAGCAGTGAAGGGACCGCTAGCACAGATACGCAGTATTTT

D gene: NA
V gene: TRBV4-1
J gene: TRBJ2-7
clone size: many
CDR3 protein: CASSQVSSGTGQYF
CDR3 DNA: TGCGCCAGCAGCCAAGTGTCAAGTGGGACCGGGCAGTACTTC

D gene: TRBD1
V gene: TRBV9
J gene: TRBJ2-1
clone size: many
CDR3 protein: CASSGQGYNEQFF
CDR3 DNA: TGTGCCAGCTCGGGACAGGGATACAATGAGCAGTTCTTC

D gene: NA
V gene: TRBV19
J gene: TRBJ2-5
clone size: NA
CDR3 protein: CATSFRDVAQETQYF
CDR3 DNA: TGTGCCACCTCTTTTCGGGACGTCGCCCAAGAGACCCAGTACTTC

D gene: NA
V gene: TRBV10-1
J gene: TRBJ2-1
clone size: many
CDR3 protein: CASSESRDEQFF
CDR3 DNA: TGCGCCAGCAGTGAGTCGAGGGATGAGCAGTTCTTC

D gene: NA
V gene: TRBV7-2
J gene: TRBJ2-3
clone size: many
CDR3 protein: CASSYGIRTDTQYF
CDR3 DNA: TGTGCCAGCAGCTACGGGATTCGCACAGATACGCAGTATTTT

D gene: TRBD1
V gene: TRBV5-1
J gene: TRBJ2-7
clone size: many
CDR3 protein: CASRTGTAYEQYF
CDR3 DNA: TGCGCCAGCAGAACCGGGACAGCCTACGAGCAGTACTTC

D gene: NA
V gene: TRBV19
J gene: TRBJ2-5
clone size: many
CDR3 protein: CASSIDLEETQYF
CDR3 DNA: TGTGCCAGTAGTATAGATCTGGAAGAGACCCAGTACTTC

D gene: NA
V gene: TRBV12-3/TRBV12-4
J gene: TRBJ2-3
clone size: few
CDR3 protein: CASRNSGSTDTQYF
CDR3 DNA: TGTGCCAGCCGAAATAGCGGTAGCACAGATACGCAGTATTTT

D gene: NA
V gene: TRBV5-1
J gene: TRBJ2-1
clone size: many
CDR3 protein: CASSEQGGGNEQFF
CDR3 DNA: TGCGCCAGCAGCGAACAGGGGGGGGGCAATGAGCAGTTCTTC

D gene: NA
V gene: TRBV11-2
J gene: TRBJ1-1
clone size: NA
CDR3 protein: CASSPAGAANTEAFF
CDR3 DNA: TGTGCCAGCAGCCCGGCGGGGGCAGCGAACACTGAAGCTTTCTTT

D gene: NA
V gene: TRBV27
J gene: TRBJ1-5
clone size: many
CDR3 protein: CASSLYPGSSNQPQHF
CDR3 DNA: TGTGCCAGCAGTTTATACCCAGGGTCGAGCAATCAGCCCCAGCATTTT

D gene: TRBD2
V gene: TRBV10-2
J gene: TRBJ2-7
clone size: many
CDR3 protein: CASSGLAGHEQYF
CDR3 DNA: TGCGCCAGCAGTGGACTAGCGGGACACGAGCAGTACTTC

D gene: NA
V gene: TRBV20-1
J gene: TRBJ1-1
clone size: many
CDR3 protein: CSALPIDKNTEAFF
CDR3 DNA: TGCAGTGCTCTTCCTATTGACAAGAACACTGAAGCTTTCTTT

D gene: TRBD1
V gene: TRBV18
J gene: TRBJ2-7
clone size: NA
CDR3 protein: CASSPTGTGGEQYF
CDR3 DNA: TGTGCCAGCTCACCTACCGGGACAGGGGGCGAGCAGTACTTC

D gene: NA
V gene: TRBV27
J gene: TRBJ1-1
clone size: few
CDR3 protein: CASSLWGGGSTEAFF
CDR3 DNA: TGTGCCAGCAGTTTATGGGGGGGCGGGAGCACTGAAGCTTTCTTT

D gene: NA
V gene: TRBV11-2
J gene: TRBJ2-7
clone size: NA
CDR3 protein: CASSSIYEQYF
CDR3 DNA: TGTGCCAGCAGCTCTATATACGAGCAGTACTTC

D gene: NA
V gene: TRBV29-1
J gene: TRBJ1-1
clone size: medium-sized
CDR3 protein: CSGLRNTEAFF
CDR3 DNA: TGCAGCGGCTTACGGAACACTGAAGCTTTCTTT